The sequence of this TCR beta chain was determined in a study of T cell repertoires in cytomegalovirus infection. Across the whole study: CMV infection together with matching HLA type was indicated by public TCR beta signatures. Study outcomes and limitations: CMV-specific TCR beta clonotypes restricted by HLA-C dominated the ex vivo response.

This CDR3 spans 14 amino acids. Germline assignment: CDR1 GTSNPN and CDR2 SVGIG (reference sequence). V was shortened by 5 bases and J by 1 base, with 14 bases between the two germline ends. MiXCR was run by TCRdb on the reads, yielding one entry per CDR3 protein. In the table there are 400,000 to 550,000 distinct CDR3 sequences, about 11% of which are singletons. Comment on this clonotype: Its target is not known.

Sequenced sample: PBMCs. The TCR was taken from a human donor in good health (CMV status not recorded). Some clones in this sample may be carry-over from other donors' samples. The chain employs TRBV30 and TRBJ1-1, with a weak D call TRBD1 (5 bases). The CDR3: CAWSEGAGNTEAFF. CDR3 sequence (DNA): TGTGCCTGGTCCGAAGGGGCCGGGAACACTGAAGCTTTCTTT.